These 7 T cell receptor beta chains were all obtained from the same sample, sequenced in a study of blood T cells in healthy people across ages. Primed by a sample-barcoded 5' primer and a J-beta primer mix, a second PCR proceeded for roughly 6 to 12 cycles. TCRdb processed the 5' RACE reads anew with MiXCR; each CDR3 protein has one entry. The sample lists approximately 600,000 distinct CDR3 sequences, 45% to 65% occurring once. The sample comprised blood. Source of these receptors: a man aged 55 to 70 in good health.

The CDR3 loop is CSARVQGRPYEQYF. CDR3 in DNA: TGCAGTGCTAGAGTACAGGGGAGACCCTACGAGCAGTACTTC. This chain links TRBV20-1 with TRBJ2-5; 7 bases line up with TRBD1. The end of the DNA fits TRBJ2-7 better, so the J call may be wrong. The germline V gene has CDR1 DFQATT and CDR2 SNEGSKA (reference sequence). The CDR3 covers 14 residues.

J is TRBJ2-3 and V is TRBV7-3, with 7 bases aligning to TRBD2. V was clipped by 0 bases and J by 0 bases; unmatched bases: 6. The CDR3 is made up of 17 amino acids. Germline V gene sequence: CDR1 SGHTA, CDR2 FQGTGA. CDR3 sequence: CASSLTPASGSTDTQYF. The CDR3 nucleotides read TGTGCCAGCAGCTTAACGCCGGCTAGCGGTAGCACAGATACGCAGTATTTT.

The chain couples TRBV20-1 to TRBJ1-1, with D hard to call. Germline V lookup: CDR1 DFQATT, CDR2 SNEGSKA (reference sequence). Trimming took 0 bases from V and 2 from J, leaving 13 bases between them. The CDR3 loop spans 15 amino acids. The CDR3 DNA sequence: TGCAGTGCTAGAGATTCGGAGACCCTCAACACTGAAGCTTTCTTT. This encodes CSARDSETLNTEAFF.

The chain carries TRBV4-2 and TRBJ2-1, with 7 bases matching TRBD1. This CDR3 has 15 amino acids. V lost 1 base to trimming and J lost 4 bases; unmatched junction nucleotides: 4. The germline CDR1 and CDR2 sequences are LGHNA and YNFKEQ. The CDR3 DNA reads TGTGCCAGCAGCCAAGGGGACAGACTATACAATGAGCAGTTCTTC. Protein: CASSQGDRLYNEQFF.

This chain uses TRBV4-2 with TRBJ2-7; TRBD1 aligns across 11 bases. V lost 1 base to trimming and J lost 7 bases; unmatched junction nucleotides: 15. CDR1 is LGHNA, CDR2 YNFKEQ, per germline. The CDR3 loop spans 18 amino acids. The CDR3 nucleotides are TGTGCCAGCAGCCAAGGTTACCGGACAGGGGGCCTACACAATGAGCAGTACTTC. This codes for CASSQGYRTGGLHNEQYF.

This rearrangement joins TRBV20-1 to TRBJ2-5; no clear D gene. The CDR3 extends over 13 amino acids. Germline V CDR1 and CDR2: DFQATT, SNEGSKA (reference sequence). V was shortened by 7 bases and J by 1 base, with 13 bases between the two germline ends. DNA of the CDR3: TGCAGTGGGTCAGTTGGCAGCCAAGAGACCCAGTACTTC. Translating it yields CSGSVGSQETQYF.

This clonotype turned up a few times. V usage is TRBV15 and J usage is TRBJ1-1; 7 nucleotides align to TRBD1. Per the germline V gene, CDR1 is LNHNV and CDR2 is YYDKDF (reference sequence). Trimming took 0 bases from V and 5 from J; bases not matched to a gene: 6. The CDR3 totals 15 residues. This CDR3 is CATSRETGRGTEAFF. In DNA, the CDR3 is TGTGCCACCAGCAGAGAGACAGGGAGGGGGACTGAAGCTTTCTTT.